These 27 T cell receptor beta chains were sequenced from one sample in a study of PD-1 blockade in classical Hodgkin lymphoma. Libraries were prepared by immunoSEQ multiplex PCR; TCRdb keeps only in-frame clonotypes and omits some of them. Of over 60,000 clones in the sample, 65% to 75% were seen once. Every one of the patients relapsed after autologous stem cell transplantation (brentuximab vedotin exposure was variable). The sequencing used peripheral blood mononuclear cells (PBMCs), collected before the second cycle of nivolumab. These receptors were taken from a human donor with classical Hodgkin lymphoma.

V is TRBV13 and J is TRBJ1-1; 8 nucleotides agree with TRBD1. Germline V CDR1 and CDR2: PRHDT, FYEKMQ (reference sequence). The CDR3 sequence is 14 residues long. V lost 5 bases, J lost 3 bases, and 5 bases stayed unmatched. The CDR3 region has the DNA TGTGCCAGCAGCCCCGGACAGGGTGACACTGAAGCTTTCTTT. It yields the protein CASSPGQGDTEAFF. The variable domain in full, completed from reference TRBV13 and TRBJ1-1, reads AAGVIQSPRHLIKEKRETATLKCYPIPRHDTVYWYQQGPGQDPQFLISFYEKMQSDKGSIPDRFSAQQFSDYHSELNMSSLELGDSALYFCASSPGQGDTEAFFGQGTRLTVV.

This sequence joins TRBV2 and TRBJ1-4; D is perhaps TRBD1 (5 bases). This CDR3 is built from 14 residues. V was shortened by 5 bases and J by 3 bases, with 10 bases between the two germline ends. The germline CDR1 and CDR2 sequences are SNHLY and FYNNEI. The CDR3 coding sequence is TGTGCCAGCAGTTCGCAGGGAGCTAATGAAAAACTGTTTTTT. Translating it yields CASSSQGANEKLFF.

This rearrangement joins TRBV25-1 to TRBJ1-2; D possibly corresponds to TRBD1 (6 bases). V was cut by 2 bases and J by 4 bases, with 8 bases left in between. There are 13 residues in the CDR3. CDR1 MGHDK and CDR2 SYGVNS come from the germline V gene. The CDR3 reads CASSEAGAYGYTF. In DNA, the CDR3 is TGTGCCAGCAGTGAAGCAGGGGCCTATGGCTACACCTTC.

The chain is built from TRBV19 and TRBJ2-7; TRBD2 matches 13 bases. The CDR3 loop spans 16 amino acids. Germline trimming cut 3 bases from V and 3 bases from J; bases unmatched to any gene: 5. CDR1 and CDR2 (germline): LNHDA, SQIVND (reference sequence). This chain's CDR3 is CASSISGTSGVYEQYF. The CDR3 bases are TGTGCCAGTAGTATCTCCGGGACTAGCGGGGTCTACGAGCAGTACTTC.

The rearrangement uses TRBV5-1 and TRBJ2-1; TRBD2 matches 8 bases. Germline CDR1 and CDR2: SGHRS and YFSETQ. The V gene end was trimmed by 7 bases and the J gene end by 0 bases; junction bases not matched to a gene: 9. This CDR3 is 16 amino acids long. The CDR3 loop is CASRSGAGGSYNEQFF. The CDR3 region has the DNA TGCGCCAGCCGCTCTGGTGCGGGGGGCTCCTACAATGAGCAGTTCTTC.

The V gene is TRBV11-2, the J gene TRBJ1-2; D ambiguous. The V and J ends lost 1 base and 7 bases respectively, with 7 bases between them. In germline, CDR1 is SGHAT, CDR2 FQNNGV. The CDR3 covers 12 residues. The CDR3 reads CASSLGYRGYTF. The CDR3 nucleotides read TGTGCCAGCAGCTTAGGTTACCGTGGCTACACCTTC.

The DNA for the CDR3 is TGTGCCAGTAGTAGGGACAGGGGTTGGCCTAGCAATCAGCCCCAGCATTTT. Its translation: CASSRDRGWPSNQPQHF. The chain joins TRBV19 to TRBJ1-5, with 10 bases fitting TRBD1. Germline assignment: CDR1 LNHDA and CDR2 SQIVND (reference sequence). V shed 4 bases, J shed 0 bases, and the junction held 6 bases outside the gene matches. This CDR3 spans 17 amino acids.

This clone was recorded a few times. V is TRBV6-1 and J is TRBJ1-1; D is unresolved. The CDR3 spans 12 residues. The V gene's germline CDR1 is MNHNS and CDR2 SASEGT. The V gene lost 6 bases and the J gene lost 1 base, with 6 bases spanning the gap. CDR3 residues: CASRRENTEAFF. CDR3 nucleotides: TGTGCCAGCAGACGGGAGAACACTGAAGCTTTCTTT.

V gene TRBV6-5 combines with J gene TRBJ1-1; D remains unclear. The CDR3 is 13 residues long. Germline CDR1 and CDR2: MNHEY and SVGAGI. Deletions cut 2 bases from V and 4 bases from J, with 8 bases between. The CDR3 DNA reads TGTGCCAGCAGTTACGGACCCGCCACTGAAGCTTTCTTT. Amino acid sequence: CASSYGPATEAFF.

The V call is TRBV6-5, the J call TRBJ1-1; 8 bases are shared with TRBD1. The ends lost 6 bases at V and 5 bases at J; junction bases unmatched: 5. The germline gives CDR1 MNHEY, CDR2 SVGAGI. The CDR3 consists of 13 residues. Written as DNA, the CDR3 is TGTGCCAGCAGGAGGACAGGGTTTACTGAAGCTTTCTTT. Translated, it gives CASRRTGFTEAFF.

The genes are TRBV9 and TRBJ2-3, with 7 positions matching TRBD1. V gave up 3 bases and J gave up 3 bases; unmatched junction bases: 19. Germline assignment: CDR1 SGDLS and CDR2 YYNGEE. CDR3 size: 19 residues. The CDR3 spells CASSEVPGGAFRRTDTQYF. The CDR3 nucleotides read TGTGCCAGCAGCGAAGTACCAGGGGGAGCGTTCCGTAGAACAGATACGCAGTATTTT. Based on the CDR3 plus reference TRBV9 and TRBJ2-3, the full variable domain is DSGVTQTPKHLITATGQRVTLRCSPRSGDLSVYWYQQSLDQGLQFLIQYYNGEERAKGNILERFSAQQFPDLHSELNLSSLELGDSALYFCASSEVPGGAFRRTDTQYFGPGTRLTVL.

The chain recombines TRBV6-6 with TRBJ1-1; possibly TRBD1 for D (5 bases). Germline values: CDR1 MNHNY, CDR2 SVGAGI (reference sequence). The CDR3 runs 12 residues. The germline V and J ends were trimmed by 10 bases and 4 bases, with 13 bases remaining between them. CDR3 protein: CAIRGKGTEAFF. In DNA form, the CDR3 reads TGTGCCATCCGGGGGAAAGGCACTGAAGCTTTCTTT.

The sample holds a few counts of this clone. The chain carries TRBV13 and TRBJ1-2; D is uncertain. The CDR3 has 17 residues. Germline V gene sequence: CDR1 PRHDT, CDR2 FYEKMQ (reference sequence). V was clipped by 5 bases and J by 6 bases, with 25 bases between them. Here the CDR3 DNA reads TGTGCCAGCAGCCGACTGATCGAAAACGAACTCGAGGATGGCTACACCTTC. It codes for CASSRLIENELEDGYTF.

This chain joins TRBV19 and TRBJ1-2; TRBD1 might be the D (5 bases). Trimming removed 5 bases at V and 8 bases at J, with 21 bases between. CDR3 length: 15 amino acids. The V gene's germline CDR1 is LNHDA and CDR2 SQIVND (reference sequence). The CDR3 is CASSGSWSGTRGYTF. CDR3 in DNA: TGTGCCAGTAGTGGTTCCTGGTCAGGGACGAGAGGCTACACCTTC.

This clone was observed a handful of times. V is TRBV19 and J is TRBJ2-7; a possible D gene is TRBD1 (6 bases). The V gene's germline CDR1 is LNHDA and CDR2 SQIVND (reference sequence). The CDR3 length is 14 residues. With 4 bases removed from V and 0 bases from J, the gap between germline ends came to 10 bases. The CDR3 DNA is TGTGCCAGTAGTACAGGGGCGAACTCCTACGAGCAGTACTTC. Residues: CASSTGANSYEQYF.

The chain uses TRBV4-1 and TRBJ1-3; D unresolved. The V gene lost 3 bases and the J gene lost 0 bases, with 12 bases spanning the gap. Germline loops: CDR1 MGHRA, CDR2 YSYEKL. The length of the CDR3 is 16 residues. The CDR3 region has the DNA TGCGCCAGCAGCCAGGAAATCTTATCCTCTGGAAACACCATATATTTT. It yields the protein CASSQEILSSGNTIYF.

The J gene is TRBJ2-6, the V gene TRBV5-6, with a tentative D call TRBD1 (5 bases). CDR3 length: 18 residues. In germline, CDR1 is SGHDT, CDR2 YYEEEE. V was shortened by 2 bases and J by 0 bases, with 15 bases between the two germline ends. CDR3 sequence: CASSLFQGSFSGANVLTF. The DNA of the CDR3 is TGTGCCAGCAGCTTATTCCAGGGTTCCTTCTCTGGGGCCAACGTCCTGACTTTC.

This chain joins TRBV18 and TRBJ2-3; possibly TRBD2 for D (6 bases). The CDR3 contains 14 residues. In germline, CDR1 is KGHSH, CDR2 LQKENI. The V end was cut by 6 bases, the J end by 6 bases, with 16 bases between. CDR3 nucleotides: TGTGCCAGCTCCCCATTAGCGGTCCCGGATACGCAGTATTTT. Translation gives CASSPLAVPDTQYF.

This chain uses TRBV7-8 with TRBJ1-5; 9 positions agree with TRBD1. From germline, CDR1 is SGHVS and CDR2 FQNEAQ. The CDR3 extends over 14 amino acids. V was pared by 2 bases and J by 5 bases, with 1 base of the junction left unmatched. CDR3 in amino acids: CASSLWTGDQPQHF. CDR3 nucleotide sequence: TGTGCCAGCAGCTTATGGACAGGGGATCAGCCCCAGCATTTT.

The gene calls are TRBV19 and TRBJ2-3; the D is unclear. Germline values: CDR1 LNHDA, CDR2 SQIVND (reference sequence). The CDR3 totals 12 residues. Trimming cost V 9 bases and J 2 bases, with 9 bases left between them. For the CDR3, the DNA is TGTGCCAGCCGCGACCCCACAGATACGCAGTATTTT. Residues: CASRDPTDTQYF.

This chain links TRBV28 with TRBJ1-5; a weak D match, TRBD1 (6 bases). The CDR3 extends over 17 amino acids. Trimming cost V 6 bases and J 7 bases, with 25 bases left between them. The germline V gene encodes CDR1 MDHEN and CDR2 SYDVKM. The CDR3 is CASSPPSMWTEDQPQHF. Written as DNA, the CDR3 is TGTGCCAGCAGCCCACCCTCCATGTGGACAGAGGACCAGCCCCAGCATTTT.

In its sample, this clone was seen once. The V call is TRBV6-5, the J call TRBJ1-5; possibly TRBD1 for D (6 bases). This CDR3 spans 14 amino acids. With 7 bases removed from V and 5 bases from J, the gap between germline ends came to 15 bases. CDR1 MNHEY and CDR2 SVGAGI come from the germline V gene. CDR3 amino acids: CASNYRVGDQPQHF. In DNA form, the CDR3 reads TGTGCCAGCAACTACAGGGTTGGAGATCAGCCCCAGCATTTT.

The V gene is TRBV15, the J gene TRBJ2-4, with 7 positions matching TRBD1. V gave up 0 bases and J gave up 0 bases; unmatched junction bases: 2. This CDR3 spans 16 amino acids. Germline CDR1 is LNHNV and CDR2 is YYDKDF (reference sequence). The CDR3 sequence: CATSRETGLAKNIQYF. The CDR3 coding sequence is TGTGCCACCAGCAGAGAGACAGGGCTAGCCAAAAACATTCAGTACTTC.

This chain's CDR3 is CASSASHTNTEAFF. CDR3 sequence (DNA): TGTGCCAGCAGTGCCTCCCATACGAACACTGAAGCTTTCTTT. V is TRBV6-1 and J is TRBJ1-1; D gene unclear. Germline-derived CDR1 and CDR2 are MNHNS and SASEGT. Trimming cost V 4 bases and J 1 base, with 10 bases left between them. The CDR3 extends over 14 amino acids.

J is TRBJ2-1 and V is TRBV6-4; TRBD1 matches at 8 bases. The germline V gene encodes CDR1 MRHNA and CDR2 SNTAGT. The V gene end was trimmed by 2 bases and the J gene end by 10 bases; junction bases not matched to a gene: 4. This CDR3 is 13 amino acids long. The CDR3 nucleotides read TGTGCCAGCAGTGACCAGGGGGCGGGAGAGCAGTTCTTC. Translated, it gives CASSDQGAGEQFF.

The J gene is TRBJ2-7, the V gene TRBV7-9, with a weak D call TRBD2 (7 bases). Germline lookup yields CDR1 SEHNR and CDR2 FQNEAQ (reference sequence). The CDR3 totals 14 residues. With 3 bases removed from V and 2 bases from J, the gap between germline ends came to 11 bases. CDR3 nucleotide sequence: TGTGCCAGCAGCTTGCGGGGGCAGGCCTACGAGCAGTACTTC. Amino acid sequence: CASSLRGQAYEQYF.

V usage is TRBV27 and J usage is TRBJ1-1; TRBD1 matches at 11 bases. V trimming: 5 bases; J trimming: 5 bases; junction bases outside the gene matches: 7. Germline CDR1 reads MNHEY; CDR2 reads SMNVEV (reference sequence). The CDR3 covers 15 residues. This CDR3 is CASSRGDRGGTEAFF. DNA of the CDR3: TGTGCCAGCAGTCGCGGGGACAGGGGGGGGACTGAAGCTTTCTTT.